A selection of T cell receptor beta chains follows, all from one sample in a study of cytomegalovirus exposure and HLA in healthy donors. The assay was immunoSEQ multiplex PCR, and TCRdb's table has in-frame clones only and misses some. The specimen's table records roughly 80,000 clones. The material sequenced was PBMCs. These receptors were obtained from a man aged 50 or older in good health and CMV-seropositive. The CDR3 runs from the conserved cysteine through the conserved F or W.

V	J	CDR3
TRBV7-9	TRBJ1-1	CASSFLDRGNEAFF
TRBV10-1	TRBJ1-1	CASSESRVSGEAFF
TRBV6-6	TRBJ1-1	CASSSQPTVNTEAFF
TRBV19	TRBJ2-2	CASSLRDRGPFWDTGELFF
TRBV5-1	TRBJ2-1	CASSLGRLAGNEQFF
TRBV6-1	TRBJ1-2	CASSSTGAYGYTF
TRBV5-1	TRBJ2-3	CASSTRGLGGDTQYF
TRBV2	TRBJ1-5	CASSSSGAGQRPQHF
TRBV5-8	TRBJ1-2	CASSLGQRYGYTF
TRBV18	TRBJ1-5	CASSPGTGVSNQPQHF
TRBV6-1	TRBJ2-5	CASGVDQETQYF